This TCR beta chain was sequenced in a study of CD8 T cells in ankylosing spondylitis. V shed 2 bases and J shed 6 bases, with 6 bases lying between them. Germline CDR1 and CDR2: SQVTM and ANQGSEA. CDR3 length: 11 residues. Preparation of TCR beta libraries was done by quantitative 5'-RACE with molecular barcodes. TCRdb ran MiXCR on the 5' RACE reads and lists one entry per CDR3 protein. The data hold about 140,000 distinct CDR3 sequences, with 7.5% to 9.5% observed a single time. This clonotype has a count of ten or more. This receptor was obtained from a male donor with ankylosing spondylitis. Sequencing used synovial fluid, either unsorted or a sorted T cell fraction (not recorded which). V usage is TRBV29-1 and J usage is TRBJ2-3; D call uncertain. This chain's CDR3 is CSVEFSDTQYF. CDR3 DNA sequence: TGCAGCGTTGAATTTTCCGATACGCAGTATTTT.